The 18 T cell receptor beta chains below all came from one sample that was sequenced in a study of blood T cell repertoires in COVID-19. Measured with immunoSEQ multiplex PCR; TCRdb has only the in-frame clones, and not every one. Here the sample spans hundreds of thousands of clones, about four fifths being singletons. Sequences were obtained from peripheral blood. These receptors all stem from a woman aged 40 to 50 with active or convalescent COVID-19.

This rearrangement joins TRBV6-4 to TRBJ2-2; 7 bases align to TRBD1. Germline CDR1 reads MRHNA; CDR2 reads SNTAGT. The CDR3 is 15 residues long. The V and J ends lost 4 bases and 3 bases, in that order; junction bases with no gene match: 5. This CDR3 reads CASSVNRGDTGELFF. CDR3 coding DNA: TGTGCCAGCAGTGTTAACAGGGGAGACACCGGGGAGCTGTTTTTT.

The chain employs TRBV28 and TRBJ1-2; 7 bases are shared with TRBD1. The ends lost 6 bases at V and 3 bases at J; junction bases unmatched: 13. The CDR3 has 16 residues. Germline V gives CDR1 MDHEN, CDR2 SYDVKM. The CDR3 DNA sequence: TGTGCCAGCAGACGACAGGGCCACTGGTTCCACTATGGCTACACCTTC. Protein: CASRRQGHWFHYGYTF.

This chain connects TRBV4-2 to TRBJ2-3; 8 positions match TRBD1. Germline lookup yields CDR1 LGHNA and CDR2 YNFKEQ. This CDR3 region has 19 residues. Trimming removed 4 bases from V and 2 bases from J; junction bases left unmatched: 17. CDR3 nucleotide sequence: TGTGCCAGCAGCCCCTCCGGGACAGGTCTCCCGCGGAACACAGATACGCAGTATTTT. Translation: CASSPSGTGLPRNTDTQYF.

The rearrangement links TRBV4-3 to TRBJ2-1; 7 bases map to TRBD2. This CDR3 has 16 residues. V lost 0 bases, J lost 6 bases, and 8 bases stayed unmatched. CDR1 is LGHNA and CDR2 is YSLEER in the germline V gene. CDR3 nucleotide sequence: TGCGCCAGCAGCCAAGATAGGGCGGGGGAGGGCAATGAGCAGTTCTTC. This gives the protein CASSQDRAGEGNEQFF.

J is TRBJ1-2 and V is TRBV6-6, with 7 bases identical to TRBD1. V was pared by 5 bases and J by 4 bases, with 16 bases of the junction left unmatched. This CDR3 has 17 residues. The germline V gene has CDR1 MNHNY and CDR2 SVGAGI (reference sequence). The CDR3, as DNA: TGTGCCAGCAGTCCCACCCCGAACAGGGGTCTCCTCTATGGCTACACCTTC. It encodes CASSPTPNRGLLYGYTF.

In this sample, this clone turned up many times. This chain joins TRBV6-2 or TRBV6-3 and TRBJ2-7; D not resolved. The CDR3 totals 13 residues. Between the trimmed V and J ends, which lost 0 bases and 5 bases, there was a span of 8 bases. Germline V gene lookup returns CDR1 MNHEY and CDR2 SVGEGT. This chain's CDR3 is CASSYSSRNEQYF. DNA of the CDR3: TGTGCCAGCAGTTACTCTAGCCGGAACGAGCAGTACTTC.

This rearrangement joins TRBV6-5 to TRBJ1-5; D possibly corresponds to TRBD1 (6 bases). The germline V gene has CDR1 MNHEY and CDR2 SVGAGI. There are 14 residues in the CDR3. The V end was cut by 6 bases, the J end by 5 bases, with 14 bases between. The CDR3 region is CASRRNRDHQPQHF. CDR3 nucleotide sequence: TGTGCCAGCAGGCGGAACAGGGACCATCAGCCCCAGCATTTT.

In its sample, this clone was seen once. The V call is TRBV27, the J call TRBJ2-7; D might be TRBD1 (6 bases). The CDR3 has 15 residues. Trimming left V 4 bases short and J 3 bases short, with 16 bases between. Germline V CDR1 and CDR2: MNHEY, SMNVEV (reference sequence). The CDR3 protein is CASSSPGAWVYEQYF. The CDR3 DNA reads TGTGCCAGCAGTTCTCCAGGGGCGTGGGTCTACGAGCAGTACTTC.

The V call is TRBV9, the J call TRBJ1-1; D possibly corresponds to TRBD1 (5 bases). The germline V gene encodes CDR1 SGDLS and CDR2 YYNGEE. With 3 bases removed from V and 5 bases from J, the gap between germline ends came to 11 bases. The CDR3 runs 13 residues. This CDR3 reads CASSATGRTEAFF. CDR3 nucleotides: TGTGCCAGCAGCGCAACAGGCCGGACTGAAGCTTTCTTT.

The V gene is TRBV30, the J gene TRBJ2-2, with TRBD2 identical over 11 bases. Trimming cost V 3 bases and J 1 base; bases outside gene matches: 1. CDR1 is GTSNPN and CDR2 is SVGIG in the germline V gene (reference sequence). The CDR3 extends over 15 amino acids. CDR3 protein: CAWSGTSGNTGELFF. The CDR3 region has the DNA TGTGCCTGGAGCGGGACTAGCGGGAACACCGGGGAGCTGTTTTTT.

The chain has TRBV29-1 and TRBJ1-3; possibly TRBD1 for D (5 bases). Germline CDR1 is SQVTM and CDR2 is ANQGSEA. Trimming stripped 8 bases from V and 3 bases from J, with 17 bases between. CDR3 length equals 14 residues. The CDR3 region is CSCDSRADGNTIYF. The CDR3 bases are TGCAGCTGCGACAGCCGGGCGGATGGAAACACCATATATTTT. The variable domain in full, with the rest retrieved from reference TRBV29-1 and TRBJ1-3, is SAVISQKPSRDICQRGTSLTIQCQVDSQVTMMFWYRQQPGQSLTLIATANQGSEATYESGFVIDKFPISRPNLTFSTLTVSNMSPEDSSIYLCSCDSRADGNTIYFGEGSWLTVV.

The chain couples TRBV7-3 to TRBJ2-6; D is undetermined. Germline V lookup: CDR1 SGHTA, CDR2 FQGTGA. This CDR3 has 17 amino acids. V lost 3 bases to trimming and J lost 0 bases, with 12 bases between them. CDR3 sequence: CASSLGPGPSGANVLTF. In DNA, the CDR3 is TGTGCCAGCAGCTTGGGTCCAGGCCCCTCTGGGGCCAACGTCCTGACTTTC.

This rearrangement joins TRBV30 to TRBJ1-2; tentatively, D is TRBD1 (6 bases). CDR3 length: 14 residues. Germline lookup yields CDR1 GTSNPN and CDR2 SVGIG (reference sequence). Trimming stripped 2 bases from V and 4 bases from J, with 14 bases between. The CDR3 reads CAWSIGGGPYGYTF. Written as DNA, the CDR3 is TGTGCCTGGAGTATAGGCGGGGGCCCCTATGGCTACACCTTC.

The rearrangement links TRBV9 to TRBJ2-1; TRBD2 matches at 7 bases. Germline V gene data show CDR1 as SGDLS and CDR2 as YYNGEE. V lost 4 bases, J lost 0 bases, and 4 bases stayed unmatched. This CDR3 is built from 15 residues. The CDR3 sequence: CASSNGGSSYNEQFF. DNA for the CDR3: TGTGCCAGCAGCAACGGGGGGAGCTCCTACAATGAGCAGTTCTTC.

This chain connects TRBV9 to TRBJ1-3, with 10 bases identical to TRBD1. Germline V gene data show CDR1 as SGDLS and CDR2 as YYNGEE. This CDR3 has 16 residues. Trimming cost V 0 bases and J 2 bases; bases outside gene matches: 2. In DNA form, the CDR3 reads TGTGCCAGCAGCGTAGAGGGGACAGGGGCTGGAAACACCATATATTTT. Translating it yields CASSVEGTGAGNTIYF.

The genes are TRBV28 and TRBJ1-4; 11 bases align to TRBD1. This CDR3 contains 17 residues. Germline assignment: CDR1 MDHEN and CDR2 SYDVKM. J was trimmed by 5 bases and V by 3 bases; bases with no gene match: 8. The CDR3 loop reads CASSFGGTGGGNEKLFF. DNA for the CDR3: TGTGCCAGCAGTTTTGGGGGGACAGGGGGAGGAAATGAAAAACTGTTTTTT.

The CDR3 sequence is CASIWTGGGGTEAFF. CDR3 DNA: TGTGCCAGTATCTGGACAGGGGGCGGGGGCACTGAAGCTTTCTTT. The rearrangement joins TRBV19 to TRBJ1-1, with TRBD1 identical over 11 bases. The germline V gene has CDR1 LNHDA and CDR2 SQIVND (reference sequence). V shed 7 bases and J 4 bases; nucleotides not matched to a gene: 8. CDR3 length: 15 residues.

The V call is TRBV19, the J call TRBJ2-5; 9 bases match TRBD1. CDR1 is LNHDA and CDR2 is SQIVND in the germline V gene (reference sequence). The CDR3 consists of 16 residues. V lost 3 bases and J lost 5; bases outside the gene matches: 10. CDR3 in amino acids: CASSIPPGQGIETQYF. The CDR3 region has the DNA TGTGCCAGTAGTATTCCGCCGGGACAGGGTATCGAGACCCAGTACTTC.